Below, 3 T cell receptor beta chains from the same sample are listed, as sequenced in a study of blood T cell repertoires in COVID-19. The method was immunoSEQ multiplex PCR; TCRdb's version includes in-frame clones alone and lacks a portion of them. The data contain approximately 150,000 clones, approximately 87% of them singletons. Material for sequencing was PBMCs or T cells enriched from blood (not recorded which). The receptors were gathered from a man between 45 and 60 years old in a cohort exposed to, infected with or recovered from COVID-19 (not recorded which).

The V and J genes are TRBV7-9 and TRBJ1-1; 10 nucleotides agree with TRBD1. CDR1 and CDR2 from the germline V gene are SEHNR and FQNEAQ (reference sequence). J lost 4 bases, V lost 7 bases, and 6 bases had no gene match. CDR3 length: 14 residues. The CDR3 reads CASTGQGGSTEAFF. CDR3 sequence (DNA): TGTGCCAGCACTGGACAGGGGGGTTCCACTGAAGCTTTCTTT.

In nucleotides, the CDR3 is TGTGCCAGTAGTCCCAGACAGGGACAAGAGACCCAGTACTTC. Amino acids: CASSPRQGQETQYF. The chain recombines TRBV19 with TRBJ2-5; the match to TRBD1 covers 7 bases. CDR3 length equals 14 residues. Germline V gene data show CDR1 as LNHDA and CDR2 as SQIVND (reference sequence). V shed 5 bases and J 2 bases; nucleotides not matched to a gene: 5. The full variable domain, rest sourced from reference TRBV19 and TRBJ2-5, is DGGITQSPKYLFRKEGQNVTLSCEQNLNHDAMYWYRQDPGQGLRLIYYSQIVNDFQKGDIAEGYSVSREKKESFPLTVTSAQKNPTAFYLCASSPRQGQETQYFGPGTRLLVL.

The chain joins TRBV18 to TRBJ2-5, with 8 positions matching TRBD2. The CDR3 covers 16 residues. The V gene end was trimmed by 3 bases and the J gene end by 1 base; junction bases not matched to a gene: 7. The germline V gene encodes CDR1 KGHSH and CDR2 LQKENI. The CDR3 DNA reads as TGTGCCAGCTCACCGACGGGGGGGGGCCTCCAAGAGACCCAGTACTTC. Translating it yields CASSPTGGGLQETQYF.